This T cell receptor (beta chain) was found in a study of cytomegalovirus exposure and HLA in healthy donors. A remark on this clone: Its antigen remains unidentified.

Study-wide results and limits: Later on, analysis showed that most CMV-associated TCR beta chains appeared to be HLA-restricted.

The PCR contained 60 Vbeta and 13 Jbeta primers. Here immunoSEQ multiplex PCR was the method, and the copy in TCRdb shows in-frame clones only, minus some. The sample yields 130,000 or so clones, around 78% seen once. Germline CDR1 and CDR2: SGHRS and YFSETQ. Trimming shortened V by 3 bases and J by 6 bases, and 21 bases separated the two germline ends. The CDR3 sequence is 16 residues long. Though probably carrying unrecorded immune exposures, donors were nominally healthy at sampling. The sequence was collected from a man aged 40-49 years in good health and CMV-seronegative. Sequencing was carried out using PBMCs. The rearrangement joins TRBV5-1 to TRBJ1-2; TRBD1 might be the D (6 bases). The CDR3 DNA sequence: TGCGCCAGCAGCTCGCAACCGGGACAAGCGGTGGATGGCTACACCTTC. This gives the protein CASSSQPGQAVDGYTF.